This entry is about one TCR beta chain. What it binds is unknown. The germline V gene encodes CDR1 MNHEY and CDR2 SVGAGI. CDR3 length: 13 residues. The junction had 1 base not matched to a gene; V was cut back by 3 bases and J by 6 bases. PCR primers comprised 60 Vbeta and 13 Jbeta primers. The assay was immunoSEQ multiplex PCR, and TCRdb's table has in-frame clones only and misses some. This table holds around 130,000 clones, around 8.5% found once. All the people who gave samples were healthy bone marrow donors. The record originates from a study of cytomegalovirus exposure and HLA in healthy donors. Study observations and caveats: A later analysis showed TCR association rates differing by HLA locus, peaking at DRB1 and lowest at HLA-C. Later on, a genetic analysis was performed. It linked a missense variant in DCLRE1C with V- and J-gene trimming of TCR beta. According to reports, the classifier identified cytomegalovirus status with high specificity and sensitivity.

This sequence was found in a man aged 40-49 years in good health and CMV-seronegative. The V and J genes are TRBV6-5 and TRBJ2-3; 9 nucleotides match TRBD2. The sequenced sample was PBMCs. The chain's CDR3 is CASSYTSGDTQYF. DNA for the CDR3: TGTGCCAGCAGTTATACTAGCGGGGATACGCAGTATTTT.